A selection of T cell receptor beta chains follows, all from one sample in a study of shared clonotypes between healthy human individuals. Sequenced by immunoSEQ multiplex PCR; TCRdb stores in-frame clones only, minus some. The sample carries 2 million to 2.5 million clones, 80% to 95% recorded once. Sequencing used naive CD4+ T cells from PBMCs. The receptor source for this set is a man aged 18 to 35 in good health. Some clones in this sample may be carry-over from other donors' samples. Both conserved end residues are part of each CDR3. The D gene is left open where the match is weak. Size is stated for part of the rows, as once, few or many counts, or as a class when the clone is expanded.

TRBJ1-4	NA	NA	TRBV5-1	CASSSQGANEKLFF	TGCGCCAGCAGCTCTCAGGGAGCTAATGAAAAACTGTTTTTT
TRBJ1-3	NA	once	TRBV28	CASWPDSLSGNTIYF	TGTGCCAGCTGGCCGGATTCTCTCTCTGGAAACACCATATATTTT
TRBJ2-1	NA	NA	TRBV6-5	CASTTRGENNEQFF	TGTGCCAGCACCACCCGCGGGGAAAACAATGAGCAGTTCTTC
TRBJ2-3	TRBD1	NA	TRBV28	CASTREDRGTDTQYF	TGTGCCAGCACCCGCGAGGACAGGGGAACAGATACGCAGTATTTT
TRBJ2-3	TRBD1	NA	TRBV2	CASGQGGDTQYF	TGTGCCAGCGGACAGGGGGGAGATACGCAGTATTTT
TRBJ1-1	NA	NA	TRBV5-1	CASSYEGVRGTEAFF	TGCGCCAGCAGCTATGAAGGGGTGAGGGGCACTGAAGCTTTCTTT
TRBJ1-1	NA	NA	TRBV11-2	CASSLALSYTEAFF	TGTGCCAGCAGCTTAGCGTTGTCCTACACTGAAGCTTTCTTT
TRBJ2-2	NA	NA	TRBV2	CAGIKNGELFF	TGTGCCGGAATTAAGAACGGGGAGCTGTTTTTT
TRBJ2-1	TRBD1	NA	TRBV28	CASRLRTGEFYNEQFF	TGTGCCAGCAGGCTTCGGACAGGGGAGTTCTACAATGAGCAGTTCTTC
TRBJ2-7	TRBD1	NA	TRBV2	CASKDDRAWEQYF	TGTGCCAGCAAAGACGACAGGGCATGGGAGCAGTACTTC
TRBJ2-1	TRBD2	NA	TRBV11-2	CASRRGLAGEVAYNEQFF	TGTGCCAGCAGGCGCGGACTAGCGGGAGAGGTCGCCTACAATGAGCAGTTCTTC
TRBJ2-5	NA	NA	TRBV5-8	CASSDEGWKQETQYF	TGTGCCAGCAGCGACGAGGGCTGGAAACAAGAGACCCAGTACTTC
TRBJ2-7	NA	NA	TRBV5-5	CASSPSPEGEQYF	TGTGCCAGCAGCCCCTCCCCTGAGGGCGAGCAGTACTTC
TRBJ2-2	NA	NA	TRBV6-6	CAAYPGDSTNTGELFF	TGTGCCGCCTATCCGGGGGACTCCACGAACACCGGGGAGCTGTTTTTT
TRBJ1-1	NA	NA	TRBV28	CASSLGGGQYTEAFF	TGTGCCAGCAGTTTGGGCGGGGGGCAGTACACTGAAGCTTTCTTT
TRBJ2-7	NA	NA	TRBV21-1	CASSKVKMSSYEQYF	TGTGCCAGCAGCAAAGTTAAGATGAGCTCCTACGAGCAGTACTTC
TRBJ2-2	TRBD1	once	TRBV11-1	CASSHGTGARTGELFF	TGTGCCAGCAGCCACGGAACAGGGGCCCGAACCGGGGAGCTGTTTTTT
TRBJ2-1	TRBD2	NA	TRBV4-2	CASSQDRLAGVTVF	TGTGCCAGCAGCCAGGACCGACTAGCGGGAGTTACGGTCTTC
TRBJ2-7	NA	NA	TRBV30	CASTKDNAIYEQYF	TGTGCCTCTACCAAAGATAATGCTATCTACGAGCAGTACTTC
TRBJ2-6	TRBD1	NA	TRBV7-8	CASSPGTGRSGANVLTF	TGTGCCAGCAGCCCCGGGACAGGGAGGTCTGGGGCCAACGTCCTGACTTTC
TRBJ1-6	NA	NA	TRBV5-1	CASSLASGAPNSPLHF	TGCGCCAGCAGCTTGGCTTCAGGGGCCCCGAATTCACCCCTCCACTTT
TRBJ2-2	NA	NA	TRBV7-3	CASSLDADSNTGELFF	TGTGCCAGCAGCTTAGATGCAGATAGCAACACCGGGGAGCTGTTTTTT
TRBJ1-1	TRBD1	NA	TRBV19	CASSRTTGGRTEAFF	TGTGCCAGTAGCAGAACAACAGGGGGACGCACTGAAGCTTTCTTT
TRBJ2-2	NA	NA	TRBV18	CASSPSSTGELFF	TGTGCCAGCTCACCTTCCTCCACCGGGGAGCTGTTTTTT
TRBJ1-2	NA	NA	TRBV18	CASSPGRDRSYGYTF	TGTGCCAGCTCACCAGGAAGGGATCGGAGCTATGGCTACACCTTC
TRBJ1-6	NA	NA	TRBV5-4	CASSLLSSPLHF	TGTGCCAGCAGCCTCTTATCTTCACCCCTCCACTTT
TRBJ2-5	TRBD1	NA	TRBV5-1	CASITGTGEETQYF	TGCGCCAGCATAACCGGGACAGGGGAAGAGACCCAGTACTTC
TRBJ2-2	NA	NA	TRBV12-5	CASGLSTNTGELFF	TGTGCTAGTGGTTTGTCTACGAACACCGGGGAGCTGTTTTTT
TRBJ1-2	NA	NA	TRBV4-1	CASSQDPFGALSNYGYTF	TGCGCCAGCAGCCAAGATCCTTTCGGGGCACTATCTAACTATGGCTACACCTTC
TRBJ2-3	TRBD1	NA	TRBV5-4	CASSSGTGGVTDTQYF	TGTGCCAGCAGCTCCGGGACAGGGGGCGTCACAGATACGCAGTATTTT
TRBJ2-3	NA	NA	TRBV29-1	CSSLRPGGSTDTQYF	TGCAGCTCTTTACGCCCCGGTGGCAGCACAGATACGCAGTATTTT
TRBJ2-7	NA	once	TRBV25-1	CASSEVVGTPYEQYF	TGTGCCAGCAGTGAGGTTGTGGGCACCCCCTACGAGCAGTACTTC
TRBJ2-2	NA	NA	TRBV7-3	CASSSRRAGAGELFF	TGTGCCAGCAGCTCCCGAAGGGCAGGGGCCGGGGAGCTGTTTTTT
TRBJ2-2	TRBD1	NA	TRBV9	CASSFTGTVTGELFF	TGTGCCAGCAGCTTCACCGGGACAGTCACCGGGGAGCTGTTTTTT
TRBJ2-7	NA	NA	TRBV19	CASSTLARAEQYF	TGTGCCAGTAGTACCCTGGCACGAGCAGAGCAGTACTTC
TRBJ2-7	NA	NA	TRBV7-2	CASSSLRIKGEQYF	TGTGCCAGCAGCTCACTGAGAATAAAGGGCGAGCAGTACTTC
TRBJ2-5	NA	NA	TRBV6-5	CASSRDTTQYF	TGTGCCAGCAGCCGGGACACGACCCAGTACTTC
TRBJ1-1	TRBD1	NA	TRBV19	CASSFLPGQGGNTEAFF	TGTGCCAGTAGTTTTCTACCGGGACAGGGAGGGAACACTGAAGCTTTCTTT
TRBJ2-2	TRBD1	NA	TRBV19	CASRSGTGGTGELFF	TGTGCCAGTAGGTCCGGGACAGGGGGCACCGGGGAGCTGTTTTTT
TRBJ2-5	NA	NA	TRBV30	CAWSGPLGLPLMETQYF	TGTGCCTGGAGCGGGCCTTTGGGACTCCCCCTTATGGAGACCCAGTACTTC
TRBJ2-7	NA	once	TRBV6-1	CASSEGGEDEQYF	TGTGCCAGCAGTGAAGGTGGAGAGGACGAGCAGTACTTC
TRBJ1-1	TRBD1	NA	TRBV5-1	CASSLEGGEYTEAFF	TGCGCCAGCAGCTTGGAAGGGGGCGAGTACACTGAAGCTTTCTTT
TRBJ2-7	TRBD2	NA	TRBV5-4	CASSLGGRMYEQYF	TGTGCCAGCAGCTTGGGCGGGAGAATGTACGAGCAGTACTTC
TRBJ2-3	NA	NA	TRBV7-9	CASSLAGVPTDTQYF	TGTGCCAGCAGCTTAGCGGGGGTCCCTACAGATACGCAGTATTTT
TRBJ1-1	TRBD1	once	TRBV5-1	CASSFPGTANTEAFF	TGCGCCAGCAGCTTTCCCGGGACAGCGAACACTGAAGCTTTCTTT
TRBJ1-5	NA	NA	TRBV7-8	CASSSNRDPPQHF	TGTGCCAGCAGCTCTAACAGGGACCCGCCCCAGCATTTT
TRBJ2-3	NA	NA	TRBV4-3	CASSRREGQVTTDTQYF	TGCGCCAGCAGCCGGAGAGAGGGGCAGGTTACGACAGATACGCAGTATTTT
TRBJ2-1	TRBD2	NA	TRBV11-2	CASSLGASGSVGQFF	TGTGCCAGCAGCCTTGGGGCTAGCGGGAGTGTGGGGCAGTTCTTC
TRBJ2-7	NA	NA	TRBV4-1	CASSQGGYSYEQYF	TGCGCCAGCAGCCAGGGCGGGTACTCCTACGAGCAGTACTTC
TRBJ1-2	TRBD1	NA	TRBV5-4	CASSSYRGQLGYTF	TGTGCCAGCAGCTCATACAGGGGCCAGCTCGGCTACACCTTC
TRBJ2-2	TRBD1	NA	TRBV5-1	CASSRLGQGNTGELFF	TGCGCCAGCAGCCGGTTGGGACAGGGAAACACCGGGGAGCTGTTTTTT
TRBJ2-7	NA	NA	TRBV7-3	CASSSGADLEQYF	TGTGCCAGCAGCTCCGGGGCAGACCTCGAGCAGTACTTC
TRBJ2-7	NA	NA	TRBV30	CAWSVLGSYEQYF	TGTGCCTGGAGTGTACTGGGCTCCTACGAGCAGTACTTC
TRBJ2-7	NA	NA	TRBV10-3	CAISESSNSIGEQYF	TGTGCCATCAGTGAGTCGTCTAACTCCATAGGGGAGCAGTACTTC
TRBJ1-1	TRBD1	few	TRBV10-3	CATEGGDGEAFF	TGTGCCACGGAAGGGGGCGACGGTGAAGCTTTCTTT
TRBJ1-3	NA	NA	TRBV5-1	CASSFGRESGNTIYF	TGCGCCAGCAGCTTTGGCAGAGAATCTGGAAACACCATATATTTT
TRBJ2-2	NA	once	TRBV5-1	CASSRGRELFF	TGCGCCAGTTCTCGAGGCCGGGAGCTGTTTTTT